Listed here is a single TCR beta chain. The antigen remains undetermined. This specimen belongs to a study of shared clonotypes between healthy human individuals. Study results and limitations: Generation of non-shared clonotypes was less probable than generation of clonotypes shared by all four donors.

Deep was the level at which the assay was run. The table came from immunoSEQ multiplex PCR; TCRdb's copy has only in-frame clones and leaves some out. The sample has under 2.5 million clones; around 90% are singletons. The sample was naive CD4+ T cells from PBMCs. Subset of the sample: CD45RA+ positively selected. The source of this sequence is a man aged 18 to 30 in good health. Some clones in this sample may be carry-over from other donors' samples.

The CDR3 DNA reads TGTGCCAGCAGCTTAGGGGCTAGCGGGAGGGCGATGGGGGAGACCCAGTACTTC. Its protein is CASSLGASGRAMGETQYF. J is TRBJ2-5 and V is TRBV7-2; 12 bases line up with TRBD2. Germline-derived CDR1 and CDR2 are SGHTA and FQGNSA. The CDR3 contains 18 residues. V shed 1 base and J 5 bases; nucleotides not matched to a gene: 11. Full variable domain (outside the CDR3, taken from reference TRBV7-2 and TRBJ2-5): GAGVSQSPSNKVTEKGKDVELRCDPISGHTALYWYRQSLGQGLEFLIYFQGNSAPDKSGLPSDRFSAERTGGSVSTLTIQRTQQEDSAVYLCASSLGASGRAMGETQYFGPGTRLLVL.